This is a list of T cell receptor beta chains from one sample in a study of blood T cells in healthy people across ages. TCRdb reprocessed the 5' RACE reads with MiXCR, giving one entry per CDR3 protein. The sample shows roughly 1,800,000 distinct CDR3 sequences, about 49% of them seen only once. The material sequenced was blood. The receptors were gathered from a woman between 40 and 50 years old in good health. Each CDR3 is given with its conserved first and last residue. D genes are given only for firm matches. Rows may omit the clone size; those that give it use once, few, many or a size class.

size,J,D,V,DNA,CDR3
few,TRBJ1-3,-,TRBV10-2,TGCGCCAGCAGTGATTCGGGGCAGCGACATGGAAACACCATATATTTT,CASSDSGQRHGNTIYF
-,TRBJ1-6,-,TRBV2,TGTGCCAGCAGTGAACTAGAATCCTATAATTCACCCCTCCACTTT,CASSELESYNSPLHF
few,TRBJ2-6,-,TRBV7-9,TGTGCCAGCAGCCCGGAAGTTCGAAGGGGCAACGTCCTGACTTTC,CASSPEVRRGNVLTF
-,TRBJ2-3,-,TRBV6-5,TGTGCCAGCAGTCCCTCAACTGGAACCGTCACAGATACGCAGTATTTT,CASSPSTGTVTDTQYF
few,TRBJ2-5,-,TRBV27,TGTGCCAGCAGCCGATGGGGGGGCTACCCAGAGACCCAGTACTTC,CASSRWGGYPETQYF
-,TRBJ1-2,-,TRBV12-3/TRBV12-4,TGTGCCAGCAGCACCGGGAGGGTCGATGGCTACACCTTC,CASSTGRVDGYTF
-,TRBJ2-1,TRBD2,TRBV29-1,TGCAGCGCCGGCACTAGCGGGGGGCTCTTGGGCGGTGAGCAGTTCTTC,CSAGTSGGLLGGEQFF
-,TRBJ1-1,TRBD1,TRBV4-2,TGTGCCAGCAGCCACGACAGGGGTATGAACACTGAAGCTTTCTTT,CASSHDRGMNTEAFF
-,TRBJ2-5,TRBD1,TRBV6-6,TGTGCCAGCAGCTCGGGACAGGGGGCCAGGAGTCAAGAGACCCAGTACTTC,CASSSGQGARSQETQYF
-,TRBJ2-3,-,TRBV4-1,TGCGCCAGCAGCCCAATACTAGTTGTAAGAACAGATACGCAGTATTTT,CASSPILVVRTDTQYF
-,TRBJ1-1,TRBD1,TRBV9,TGTGCCAGCAGCTCACCCTTGACAGGGGGGACTGAAGCTTTCTTT,CASSSPLTGGTEAFF
once,TRBJ1-2,TRBD1,TRBV7-9,TGTGCCAGCAGCTTAAAGGGACAGGGGGGCTATGGCTACACCTTC,CASSLKGQGGYGYTF
-,TRBJ2-1,TRBD2,TRBV7-2,TGTGCCAGCAGCTTAGAGGGGACTAGCGGTGGCAATGAGCAGTTCTTC,CASSLEGTSGGNEQFF
-,TRBJ1-2,-,TRBV3-1,TGTGCCAGCAGCCAAGATGGGGCCAGTGACTACACCTTC,CASSQDGASDYTF
few,TRBJ2-5,TRBD2,TRBV20-1,TGCAGTGCTAGGCAGCCAGCGGGGCAGGAGACCCAGTACTTC,CSARQPAGQETQYF
-,TRBJ2-5,-,TRBV12-3/TRBV12-4,TGTGCCAGCAGTTTTCCACCCTACAGGGAAAAGACCCAGTACTTC,CASSFPPYREKTQYF
-,TRBJ2-5,TRBD2,TRBV5-6,TGTGCCAGCAGCTGGGGGCTAGCGGGGGGACAAACCCAGTACTTC,CASSWGLAGGQTQYF
-,TRBJ2-7,TRBD1,TRBV4-3,TGCGCCAGCAGCCGGGGTACAGGGGGGATCTACGAGCAGTACTTC,CASSRGTGGIYEQYF
few,TRBJ2-7,-,TRBV27,TGTGCCAGCAGACTTTCAATCGCATATACGTTTGAGCAGTACTTC,CASRLSIAYTFEQYF
-,TRBJ1-1,TRBD1,TRBV4-2,TGTGCCAGCAGCCAAGTCCCTCCGGGACAGGCCTCCTTCGACACTGAAGCTTTCTTT,CASSQVPPGQASFDTEAFF
-,TRBJ1-2,TRBD1,TRBV7-3,TGTGCCAGCAGCTCGGGACAGGGATCTAACTATGGCTACACCTTC,CASSSGQGSNYGYTF